Below are 15 T cell receptor beta chains sequenced from a single sample in a study of cytomegalovirus exposure and HLA in healthy donors. This PCR relied on a set of 60 Vbeta primers and 13 Jbeta primers. The data were produced by immunoSEQ multiplex PCR, yet TCRdb's version contains in-frame clones alone and is incomplete. The sample has fewer than 200,000 clones, over 80% seen once; the top ten hold roughly 2%. Sample: PBMCs. Receptors were obtained from a human donor in good health.

The chain combines TRBV7-3 with TRBJ2-7; weak D call: TRBD1 (5 bases). Germline V gene lookup returns CDR1 SGHTA and CDR2 FQGTGA. V was trimmed by 2 bases and J by 3 bases, leaving 8 bases between them. The CDR3 is made up of 13 amino acids. CDR3 in DNA: TGTGCCAGCAGCTTATCTCAGGGCTACGAGCAGTACTTC. Residues: CASSLSQGYEQYF.

This rearrangement joins TRBV4-1 to TRBJ1-2; no firm D call. Germline loops: CDR1 MGHRA, CDR2 YSYEKL. With 0 bases removed from V and 0 bases from J, the gap between germline ends came to 8 bases. The CDR3 covers 15 residues. The CDR3 is CASSQEGTANYGYTF. The DNA for the CDR3 is TGCGCCAGCAGCCAAGAGGGTACAGCTAACTATGGCTACACCTTC.

The chain uses TRBV6-5 and TRBJ1-5, with D perhaps TRBD1 (5 bases). Trimming stripped 6 bases from V and 11 bases from J, with 23 bases between. Germline V gene sequence: CDR1 MNHEY, CDR2 SVGAGI. The CDR3 spans 15 residues. The CDR3, as DNA: TGTGCCAGCAGGGGACCGGGAGCCCCGGGTGGGGCCCAGCATTTT. Encoded protein: CASRGPGAPGGAQHF.

The V and J genes are TRBV19 and TRBJ1-4, with 11 bases identical to TRBD1. With 5 bases clipped from V and 8 bases from J, the junction kept 7 bases outside the gene matches. Germline lookup yields CDR1 LNHDA and CDR2 SQIVND (reference sequence). The CDR3 consists of 15 residues. The CDR3 spells CASSPRTGGGEKLFF. DNA of the CDR3: TGTGCCAGTAGTCCGAGGACAGGGGGCGGAGAAAAACTGTTTTTT.

The V and J genes are TRBV7-7 and TRBJ2-1; 9 bases match TRBD1. Germline-derived CDR1 and CDR2 are SSHAT and FNYEAQ (reference sequence). J was trimmed by 5 bases and V by 1 base; bases with no gene match: 0. The CDR3 has 14 residues. The CDR3 sequence is CASSLGTGDNEQFF. The CDR3 nucleotides are TGTGCCAGCAGCTTAGGGACAGGGGACAATGAGCAGTTCTTC.

V is TRBV27 and J is TRBJ2-5; 8 positions agree with TRBD1. J was trimmed by 4 bases and V by 6 bases; bases with no gene match: 10. CDR3 length equals 15 residues. The V gene's germline CDR1 is MNHEY and CDR2 SMNVEV (reference sequence). The DNA for the CDR3 is TGTGCCAGCAGCACCAGACAGGGGCCGTTAGAGACCCAGTACTTC. Encoded protein: CASSTRQGPLETQYF.

The CDR3 spells CASSPTSGGPPDTQYF. CDR3 bases: TGTGCCAGCAGCCCAACTAGCGGGGGGCCCCCAGATACGCAGTATTTT. The V and J genes are TRBV5-4 and TRBJ2-3, with 12 bases fitting TRBD2. The V segment lost 4 bases and the J segment 4 bases; nucleotides outside the gene matches: 7. The germline V gene encodes CDR1 SGHNT and CDR2 YYREEE (reference sequence). The CDR3 length is 16 residues.

A few counts support this clone. The J gene is TRBJ1-1, the V gene TRBV14, with TRBD1 identical over 7 bases. V trimming: 4 bases; J trimming: 4 bases; junction bases outside the gene matches: 9. Germline CDR1 and CDR2: SGHDN and FVKESK. The CDR3 is made up of 15 amino acids. Written as DNA, the CDR3 is TGTGCCAGCAGCCCAAGGGCTGACAGGGTCACTGAAGCTTTCTTT. Translating gives CASSPRADRVTEAFF.

The chain is built from TRBV5-1 and TRBJ2-5, with D possibly TRBD1 on 5 matching bases. Looked up from germline, CDR1 is SGHRS and CDR2 is YFSETQ. The CDR3 has 14 amino acids. Trimming removed 7 bases at V and 2 bases at J, with 15 bases between. In DNA form, the CDR3 reads TGCGCCAGCGGCCCAAGGGGAATGCAAGAGACCCAGTACTTC. It specifies CASGPRGMQETQYF. Looking up the rest from reference TRBV5-1 and TRBJ2-5 gives the full variable domain: KAGVTQTPRYLIKTRGQQVTLSCSPISGHRSVSWYQQTPGQGLQFLFEYFSETQRNKGNFPGRFSGRQFSNSRSEMNVSTLELGDSALYLCASGPRGMQETQYFGPGTRLLVL.

The chain recombines TRBV5-4 with TRBJ1-2; D unresolved. The CDR3 has 12 residues. Germline values: CDR1 SGHNT, CDR2 YYREEE (reference sequence). V was cut by 5 bases and J by 4 bases, with 9 bases left in between. The CDR3 region has the DNA TGTGCCAGCAGTTACGACACCTATGGCTACACCTTC. Translated: CASSYDTYGYTF.

This sequence joins TRBV27 and TRBJ2-7; the D gene is possibly TRBD2 (6 bases). The CDR3 is 15 amino acids. Germline CDR1 reads MNHEY; CDR2 reads SMNVEV (reference sequence). Between the trimmed V and J ends, which lost 5 bases and 6 bases, there was a span of 20 bases. This CDR3 reads CASSPNRETPREQYF. The DNA of the CDR3 is TGTGCCAGCAGTCCAAACCGGGAGACGCCTCGCGAGCAGTACTTC.

The sample holds one count of this clone. The chain has TRBV14 and TRBJ1-1, with 7 bases that match TRBD1. There are 14 residues in the CDR3. V gave up 4 bases and J gave up 1 base; unmatched junction bases: 3. Germline V gene sequence: CDR1 SGHDN, CDR2 FVKESK. The CDR3, as DNA: TGTGCCAGCAGCCTAACAGGGGCGAACACTGAAGCTTTCTTT. Its translation: CASSLTGANTEAFF.

V and J are TRBV7-9 and TRBJ1-4, with D possibly TRBD1 on 5 matching bases. The V end was cut by 5 bases, the J end by 7 bases, with 14 bases between. This CDR3 is 14 amino acids long. Germline values: CDR1 SEHNR, CDR2 FQNEAQ (reference sequence). The CDR3 DNA reads as TGTGCCAGCAGCCAGGACACGGGGGGTGAAAAACTGTTTTTT. This codes for CASSQDTGGEKLFF.

This chain joins TRBV25-1 and TRBJ1-2; 8 positions agree with TRBD1. Germline trimming cut 5 bases from V and 5 bases from J; bases unmatched to any gene: 7. The germline V gene encodes CDR1 MGHDK and CDR2 SYGVNS. This CDR3 is 14 amino acids long. CDR3: CASSPAGGRYGYTF. The CDR3 nucleotides are TGTGCCAGCAGTCCCGCAGGGGGCAGGTATGGCTACACCTTC.

The chain uses TRBV25-1 and TRBJ1-6, with D perhaps TRBD1 (5 bases). V was trimmed by 6 bases and J by 6 bases, leaving 6 bases between them. CDR1 and CDR2 from the germline V gene are MGHDK and SYGVNS. CDR3 length equals 12 residues. The CDR3 sequence is CASSQGNSPLHF. In DNA, the CDR3 is TGTGCCAGCAGCCAGGGTAATTCACCCCTCCACTTT. Variable domain in full (rest from reference TRBV25-1 and TRBJ1-6): EADIYQTPRYLVIGTGKKITLECSQTMGHDKMYWYQQDPGMELHLIHYSYGVNSTEKGDLSSESTVSRIRTEHFPLTLESARPSHTSQYLCASSQGNSPLHFGNGTRLTVT.